This entry lists 17 T cell receptor beta chains sequenced from one sample in a study of CD8 T cells in Susac syndrome. The authors reverse transcribed roughly 0.5 to 1 ug RNA with random hexamers. TCRdb called the immunoSEQ multiplex PCR reads again in MiXCR, with one record for every CDR3 protein. Of 100,000 to 150,000 distinct CDR3 sequences in the sample, over 85% were seen once. The sequenced material came from CD8+ T cells from PBMCs. These receptors came from a human donor with Susac syndrome.

Only one count was recorded for this clonotype. This chain connects TRBV7-9 to TRBJ2-7; D remains unclear. The CDR3 has 12 amino acids. CDR1 and CDR2 from the germline V gene are SEHNR and FQNEAQ (reference sequence). The V end was cut by 5 bases, the J end by 0 bases, with 5 bases between. The CDR3 region has the DNA TGTGCCAGCAGCGCCCGCTCCTACGAGCAGTACTTC. It encodes CASSARSYEQYF.

The chain has TRBV9 and TRBJ1-4; possible D gene TRBD1, 5 bases. CDR3 length equals 13 residues. V lost 5 bases, J lost 6 bases, and 11 bases lay in between. CDR1 and CDR2 (germline): SGDLS, YYNGEE. The CDR3 DNA follows: TGTGCCAGCAGGGGGGGAGCGGATGAAAAACTGTTTTTT. Protein product: CASRGGADEKLFF.

The chain combines TRBV13 with TRBJ2-1; D is possibly TRBD1 (6 bases). The CDR3 contains 18 residues. Germline V gene lookup returns CDR1 PRHDT and CDR2 FYEKMQ (reference sequence). The germline V and J ends were trimmed by 4 bases and 5 bases, with 24 bases remaining between them. The CDR3 DNA follows: TGTGCCAGCAGCTCCCTCGGCCGGACAGTCGGCGTCAACAATGAGCAGTTCTTC. Its translation: CASSSLGRTVGVNNEQFF.

J is TRBJ2-7 and V is TRBV11-3; D unclear. The CDR3 totals 14 residues. CDR1 is SGHNT, CDR2 YENEEA, per germline. V was pared by 5 bases and J by 6 bases, with 17 bases between. DNA for the CDR3: TGTGCCAGCAGCCGTACCGGTAGAATCCGCGAGCAGTACTTC. Its protein product is CASSRTGRIREQYF.

This rearrangement joins TRBV4-1 to TRBJ1-1, with no clear D. CDR3 length: 16 residues. The V gene's germline CDR1 is MGHRA and CDR2 YSYEKL. V lost 2 bases to trimming and J lost 1 base, with 14 bases between them. CDR3 nucleotides: TGCGCCAGCAGCCAACCCGACAATGCCGGGAACACTGAAGCTTTCTTT. Translation gives CASSQPDNAGNTEAFF.

J is TRBJ1-2 and V is TRBV4-3; D gene uncertain. The CDR3 covers 14 residues. Germline CDR1 reads LGHNA; CDR2 reads YSLEER. V dropped 3 bases and J dropped 4 bases, with 12 bases sitting between them. CDR3 bases: TGCGCCAGCAGCCATCTAGGCGAGGGCTATGGCTACACCTTC. It translates to CASSHLGEGYGYTF.

The rearrangement uses TRBV11-2 and TRBJ1-6; tentative D call: TRBD1 (5 bases). Per the germline V gene, CDR1 is SGHAT and CDR2 is FQNNGV. The ends were cut back, 0 bases at V and 8 bases at J, with 11 bases in the middle. The CDR3 spans 15 residues. In nucleotides, the CDR3 is TGTGCCAGCAGCTTAGAAGGCAGGGCTGATTCACCCCTCCACTTT. It codes for CASSLEGRADSPLHF.

This chain connects TRBV7-9 to TRBJ2-7, with D possibly called TRBD1 or TRBD2 (5 bases each). V dropped 4 bases and J dropped 6 bases, with 16 bases sitting between them. Germline lookup yields CDR1 SEHNR and CDR2 FQNEAQ (reference sequence). This CDR3 contains 14 residues. CDR3 DNA: TGTGCCAGCAGCTCGCGGACACTTCGGGGCGAGCAGTACTTC. The encoded protein is CASSSRTLRGEQYF.

The chain recombines TRBV11-2 with TRBJ2-7, with D maybe TRBD2 (6 bases). The germline V and J ends were trimmed by 4 bases and 0 bases, with 25 bases remaining between them. This CDR3 is 19 amino acids long. Germline V CDR1 and CDR2: SGHAT, FQNNGV. As DNA, the CDR3 is TGTGCCAGCAGCTCTACGCCGCCTATAGCGGAAAGAAGCTCCTACGAGCAGTACTTC. This codes for CASSSTPPIAERSSYEQYF.

This chain joins TRBV4-1 and TRBJ1-1, with TRBD1 identical over 8 bases. V was clipped by 1 base and J by 10 bases; unmatched bases: 8. The CDR3 runs 14 residues. In germline, CDR1 is MGHRA, CDR2 YSYEKL. CDR3 sequence: CASSQARTGWGAFF. CDR3 bases: TGCGCCAGCAGCCAAGCCAGGACAGGGTGGGGAGCTTTCTTT.

V usage is TRBV4-1 and J usage is TRBJ1-5, with D possibly being TRBD1 (5 bases). The germline V and J ends were trimmed by 1 base and 0 bases, with 10 bases remaining between them. The CDR3 is 16 amino acids. Germline V CDR1 and CDR2: MGHRA, YSYEKL. CDR3 sequence: CASSQGGSNSNQPQHF. The CDR3 nucleotides read TGCGCCAGCAGCCAAGGGGGGTCGAATAGCAATCAGCCCCAGCATTTT.

The gene calls are TRBV2 and TRBJ1-3; 7 nucleotides line up with TRBD1. Trimming removed 11 bases from V and 7 bases from J; junction bases left unmatched: 11. In germline, CDR1 is SNHLY, CDR2 FYNNEI. This CDR3 has 13 amino acids. In DNA, the CDR3 is TGTGCCCAAACCCTACGGACAGGCAACACCATATATTTT. The encoded protein is CAQTLRTGNTIYF. The variable domain in full, with the rest retrieved from reference TRBV2 and TRBJ1-3, is EPEVTQTPSHQVTQMGQEVILRCVPISNHLYFYWYRQILGQKVEFLVSFYNNEISEKSEIFDDQFSVERPDGSNFTLKIRSTKLEDSAMYFCAQTLRTGNTIYFGEGSWLTVV.

This clonotype was counted once. The J gene is TRBJ1-2, the V gene TRBV20-1; no firm D call. Germline CDR1 and CDR2: DFQATT and SNEGSKA (reference sequence). With 3 bases removed from V and 3 bases from J, the gap between germline ends came to 11 bases. The CDR3 consists of 13 residues. CDR3 protein: CSARAYSDYGYTF. The CDR3 DNA reads as TGCAGTGCTAGGGCCTATTCAGACTATGGCTACACCTTC.

The rearrangement joins TRBV3-1 to TRBJ2-3, with a weak D call TRBD2 (7 bases). CDR1 LGHDT and CDR2 YNNKEL come from the germline V gene (reference sequence). The CDR3 consists of 17 residues. Trimming removed 0 bases at V and 4 bases at J, with 17 bases between. This CDR3 reads CASSQDQGGGFADTQYF. DNA of the CDR3: TGTGCCAGCAGCCAAGATCAGGGAGGGGGTTTTGCAGATACGCAGTATTTT.

The rearrangement joins TRBV20-1 to TRBJ2-7; D is uncertain. V lost 0 bases and J 0 bases, leaving 12 bases between the germline ends. Germline V gene sequence: CDR1 DFQATT, CDR2 SNEGSKA (reference sequence). CDR3 length: 15 residues. The CDR3 nucleotides are TGCAGTGCTAGAGAAGGCTATATGAGCTCCTACGAGCAGTACTTC. Translated, it gives CSAREGYMSSYEQYF.

The V and J genes are TRBV25-1 and TRBJ2-5; 7 bases fit TRBD2. The V and J ends lost 3 bases and 5 bases, in that order; junction bases with no gene match: 12. Per the germline V gene, CDR1 is MGHDK and CDR2 is SYGVNS. This CDR3 comprises 16 residues. The CDR3 DNA reads TGTGCCAGCAGTGATCACGCCGACAGCGGGGTTGAGACCCAGTACTTC. It codes for CASSDHADSGVETQYF.

The chain employs TRBV7-9 and TRBJ2-7, with D maybe TRBD2 (6 bases). CDR3 length: 15 amino acids. Germline CDR1 SEHNR, CDR2 FQNEAQ (reference sequence). V shed 5 bases and J shed 2 bases, with 16 bases lying between them. The DNA of the CDR3 is TGTGCCAGCAGCCCTGGGGGGAAGTCGGCCTACGAGCAGTACTTC. Its translation: CASSPGGKSAYEQYF.